Each of the 27 T cell receptor beta chains below was sequenced from the same sample in a study of cytomegalovirus exposure and HLA in healthy donors. PCR used 60 Vbeta primers and 13 Jbeta primers. Measured with immunoSEQ multiplex PCR; TCRdb has only the in-frame clones, and not every one. The sample consists of under 95,000 clones, under 85% of them appearing once. Sequenced: PBMCs. The source is a boy aged 5 to 17 in good health and CMV-seronegative.

The chain employs TRBV27 and TRBJ1-1; no clear D gene. The V end was cut by 2 bases, the J end by 0 bases, with 10 bases between. The CDR3 spans 15 residues. CDR1 is MNHEY and CDR2 is SMNVEV in the germline V gene (reference sequence). The CDR3 here is CASSLIEGMNTEAFF. CDR3 nucleotides: TGTGCCAGCAGTTTAATTGAGGGAATGAACACTGAAGCTTTCTTT.

The V gene is TRBV18, the J gene TRBJ1-2; D is uncertain. CDR3 length: 16 residues. The germline CDR1 and CDR2 sequences are KGHSH and LQKENI. V was pared by 6 bases and J by 0 bases, with 17 bases between. The CDR3 sequence is CASSFNRDGSNYGYTF. The CDR3 DNA reads as TGTGCCAGCTCCTTCAATCGCGACGGGTCTAACTATGGCTACACCTTC.

The J gene is TRBJ2-3, the V gene TRBV28, with 7 bases fitting TRBD2. CDR3 size: 15 residues. V was pared by 10 bases and J by 4 bases, with 14 bases of the junction left unmatched. Germline CDR1 is MDHEN and CDR2 is SYDVKM. The DNA of the CDR3 is TGTGCCATTATTCCTAGCGGAAAGAGGGCAGATACGCAGTATTTT. Translating it yields CAIIPSGKRADTQYF. The whole variable domain, remainder taken from reference TRBV28 and TRBJ2-3, is DVKVTQSSRYLVKRTGEKVFLECVQDMDHENMFWYRQDPGLGLRLIYFSYDVKMKEKGDIPEGYSVSREKKERFSLILESASTNQTSMYLCAIIPSGKRADTQYFGPGTRLTVL.

This clone was recorded once. The rearrangement uses TRBV7-8 and TRBJ1-1; 7 nucleotides agree with TRBD1. Germline V gene lookup returns CDR1 SGHVS and CDR2 FQNEAQ. V was pared by 1 base and J by 4 bases, with 18 bases of the junction left unmatched. This CDR3 spans 19 amino acids. The DNA for the CDR3 is TGTGCCAGCAGCTTAGTTACCGGGACAGCCATGCTTCAGGGCACTGAAGCTTTCTTT. It encodes CASSLVTGTAMLQGTEAFF.

The gene calls are TRBV7-2 and TRBJ1-1; D possibly corresponds to TRBD1 (6 bases). CDR1 and CDR2 (germline): SGHTA, FQGNSA. The CDR3 is 15 residues long. Trimming took 6 bases from V and 1 from J, leaving 15 bases between them. The DNA of the CDR3 is TGTGCCAGCAGGGTTACAGGGAACCGGAACACTGAAGCTTTCTTT. This encodes CASRVTGNRNTEAFF.

The chain employs TRBV7-2 and TRBJ2-2; the match to TRBD1 covers 7 bases. Germline CDR1 is SGHTA and CDR2 is FQGNSA. With V trimmed by 4 bases and J by 7 bases, 12 bases remained unmatched. CDR3 length equals 16 residues. The CDR3 DNA sequence: TGTGCCAGCAGCTGGGACAGCCGACTAAGCGGCGGGGAGCTGTTTTTT. This codes for CASSWDSRLSGGELFF.

The chain carries TRBV7-8 and TRBJ1-4; possible D gene TRBD1, 5 bases. V lost 4 bases, J lost 8 bases, and 14 bases lay in between. Looked up from germline, CDR1 is SGHVS and CDR2 is FQNEAQ. There are 14 residues in the CDR3. The DNA of the CDR3 is TGTGCCAGCAGCTCTGGGGGGGGTAGGGAAAAACTGTTTTTT. It translates to CASSSGGGREKLFF.

The V gene is TRBV6-1, the J gene TRBJ1-2; D remains unclear. There are 14 residues in the CDR3. The germline gives CDR1 MNHNS, CDR2 SASEGT. Trimming took 6 bases from V and 4 from J, leaving 15 bases between them. The CDR3 protein is CASRLVDLSYGYTF. The CDR3 bases are TGTGCCAGCAGGTTGGTCGATCTATCCTATGGCTACACCTTC.

The genes are TRBV27 and TRBJ2-1; D is undetermined. The CDR3 runs 14 residues. The germline CDR1 and CDR2 sequences are MNHEY and SMNVEV (reference sequence). Trimming removed 4 bases at V and 5 bases at J, with 12 bases between. CDR3 sequence reads: CASSYFTENNEQFF. CDR3 DNA sequence: TGTGCCAGCAGTTATTTTACAGAGAACAATGAGCAGTTCTTC.

V and J are TRBV7-6 and TRBJ2-1; no clear D. Trimming took off 10 bases at V and 0 bases at J, with 13 bases between the two ends. CDR1 is SGHVS and CDR2 is FNYEAQ in the germline V gene. The CDR3 consists of 14 residues. CDR3 in DNA: TGTGCCACCTCCGGCGGTAGCTCCTACAATGAGCAGTTCTTC. It is translated as CATSGGSSYNEQFF.

The V gene is TRBV30, the J gene TRBJ1-4; weak D call: TRBD1 (5 bases). From germline, CDR1 is GTSNPN and CDR2 SVGIG (reference sequence). Trimming removed 1 base at V and 7 bases at J, with 13 bases between. The CDR3 sequence is 14 residues long. CDR3: CAWSGGLAGEKLFF. DNA of the CDR3: TGTGCCTGGAGTGGGGGACTGGCTGGTGAAAAACTGTTTTTT.

This chain joins TRBV30 and TRBJ1-2; no reliable D call. V shed 2 bases and J shed 6 bases, with 10 bases lying between them. CDR1 is GTSNPN and CDR2 is SVGIG in the germline V gene (reference sequence). This CDR3 spans 12 amino acids. DNA of the CDR3: TGTGCCTGGAGTATAGTCATGGATGGCTACACCTTC. Translation: CAWSIVMDGYTF.

This CDR3 is CASSLRRGQETQYF. For the CDR3, the DNA is TGTGCCAGCAGCTTAAGGCGGGGGCAAGAGACCCAGTACTTC. The chain couples TRBV7-2 to TRBJ2-5, with 7 positions matching TRBD2. CDR3 size: 14 residues. The J segment lost 2 bases and the V segment lost 2 bases, leaving 2 bases of the junction unmatched. Germline V CDR1 and CDR2: SGHTA, FQGNSA.

Of note for this clone: The sample holds other DNA sequences that translate to the same CDR3. This chain uses TRBV28 with TRBJ2-1; 8 nucleotides agree with TRBD2. Germline V lookup: CDR1 MDHEN, CDR2 SYDVKM. V was pared by 2 bases and J by 0 bases, with 3 bases of the junction left unmatched. The CDR3 runs 16 residues. Here the CDR3 reads CASSLGSGSSYNEQFF. Here the CDR3 DNA reads TGTGCCAGCAGTTTAGGGAGCGGGAGCTCCTACAATGAGCAGTTCTTC.

J is TRBJ1-1 and V is TRBV7-9, with D perhaps TRBD1 (5 bases). V was trimmed by 0 bases and J by 4 bases, leaving 15 bases between them. Germline values: CDR1 SEHNR, CDR2 FQNEAQ (reference sequence). This CDR3 region has 16 residues. CDR3 DNA: TGTGCCAGCAGCTTAGCCTCGGTCCGGGGGGGCACTGAAGCTTTCTTT. Amino acid sequence: CASSLASVRGGTEAFF.

This clone came up a few times. This chain connects TRBV5-6 to TRBJ1-6; D possibly corresponds to TRBD1 (6 bases). Germline V gene data show CDR1 as SGHDT and CDR2 as YYEEEE. The CDR3 totals 13 residues. V was trimmed by 0 bases and J by 13 bases, leaving 11 bases between them. The CDR3 protein is CASSLEGGAPLHF. The CDR3 DNA sequence: TGTGCCAGCAGCTTGGAAGGGGGTGCGCCCCTCCACTTT.

This chain connects TRBV11-2 to TRBJ2-5; D is possibly TRBD2 (6 bases). Germline lookup yields CDR1 SGHAT and CDR2 FQNNGV. Between the trimmed V and J ends, which lost 6 bases and 0 bases, there was a span of 14 bases. The CDR3 spans 15 residues. The CDR3 bases are TGTGCCAGCAGGCCCCCGGGAGCGTACCAAGAGACCCAGTACTTC. This encodes CASRPPGAYQETQYF.

The CDR3 sequence: CAISSGNGYTF. In DNA form, the CDR3 reads TGTGCCATCAGTTCCGGGAATGGCTACACCTTC. The chain uses TRBV10-3 and TRBJ1-2; no clear D. CDR1 ENHRY and CDR2 SYGVKD come from the germline V gene. Trimming pared 5 bases from V and 6 bases from J, leaving 7 bases between. CDR3 length: 11 residues.

The chain employs TRBV6-5 and TRBJ1-6; tentatively, D is TRBD1 (6 bases). V lost 0 bases to trimming and J lost 6 bases, with 9 bases between them. CDR3 length equals 15 residues. CDR1 is MNHEY, CDR2 SVGAGI, per germline. The CDR3 here is CASSYSGQTNSPLHF. The CDR3 nucleotides are TGTGCCAGCAGTTACTCTGGACAGACTAATTCACCCCTCCACTTT.

The chain couples TRBV4-3 to TRBJ2-7; weak D call: TRBD1 (6 bases). The germline CDR1 and CDR2 sequences are LGHNA and YSLEER. This CDR3 spans 15 amino acids. Trimming left V 4 bases short and J 2 bases short, with 15 bases between. CDR3 DNA sequence: TGCGCCAGCAGCCCGGAGGCAGGGGCGGCCTACGAGCAGTACTTC. Amino acid sequence: CASSPEAGAAYEQYF.

This clone was detected only a few times. V gene TRBV2 combines with J gene TRBJ1-4; no clear D gene. Per the germline V gene, CDR1 is SNHLY and CDR2 is FYNNEI. V lost 2 bases and J lost 4, with 8 bases in between. The CDR3 contains 14 residues. CDR3 in DNA: TGTGCCAGCAGTGAACTTGGGCTTAATGAAAAACTGTTTTTT. It yields the protein CASSELGLNEKLFF.

The rearrangement links TRBV18 to TRBJ2-1, with TRBD1 identical over 8 bases. With V trimmed by 5 bases and J by 7 bases, 7 bases remained unmatched. Germline CDR1 and CDR2: KGHSH and LQKENI. CDR3 length: 14 amino acids. CDR3 DNA: TGTGCCAGCTCATTAGACAGGGGTAATAATGAGCAGTTCTTC. It is translated as CASSLDRGNNEQFF.

The V and J genes are TRBV6-5 and TRBJ2-3; a possible D gene is TRBD1 (6 bases). Germline V gene sequence: CDR1 MNHEY, CDR2 SVGAGI. The CDR3 has 14 amino acids. Trimming cost V 4 bases and J 0 bases, with 8 bases left between them. The CDR3, as DNA: TGTGCCAGCAGTTCGACAGGTAGCACAGATACGCAGTATTTT. This gives the protein CASSSTGSTDTQYF.

The gene calls are TRBV4-3 and TRBJ2-1, with 7 positions matching TRBD2. After removal of 0 bases from V and 4 bases from J, the junction contained 6 bases not matched to a gene. Germline loops: CDR1 LGHNA, CDR2 YSLEER. The CDR3 contains 16 residues. CDR3 protein: CASSQDRAGYYNEQFF. In DNA form, the CDR3 reads TGCGCCAGCAGCCAAGACCGAGCGGGGTATTACAATGAGCAGTTCTTC.

This chain joins TRBV7-8 and TRBJ1-1; TRBD1 agrees at 9 bases. The CDR3 extends over 13 amino acids. Germline V gives CDR1 SGHVS, CDR2 FQNEAQ. With V trimmed by 0 bases and J by 10 bases, 3 bases remained unmatched. The CDR3 sequence: CASSLALDRGAFF. The CDR3 DNA reads as TGTGCCAGCAGCTTAGCGCTGGACAGGGGAGCTTTCTTT.

This clone was picked up a small number of times. The rearrangement links TRBV25-1 to TRBJ2-1; 10 bases match TRBD1. This CDR3 has 15 amino acids. Germline-derived CDR1 and CDR2 are MGHDK and SYGVNS. With V trimmed by 3 bases and J by 6 bases, 5 bases remained unmatched. CDR3 sequence (DNA): TGTGCCAGCAGTGACCCCGGGACAGGGGTCAATGAGCAGTTCTTC. Translation: CASSDPGTGVNEQFF.

The gene calls are TRBV18 and TRBJ2-7, with 7 bases that match TRBD1. Germline lookup yields CDR1 KGHSH and CDR2 LQKENI. This CDR3 is built from 14 residues. V trimming: 3 bases; J trimming: 4 bases; junction bases outside the gene matches: 6. The CDR3 DNA is TGTGCCAGCTCACCCCCGACAGGGCTGTACGAGCAGTACTTC. It encodes CASSPPTGLYEQYF. Using reference TRBV18 and TRBJ2-7 for the parts outside the CDR3, the full variable domain is NAGVMQNPRHLVRRRGQEARLRCSPMKGHSHVYWYRQLPEEGLKFMVYLQKENIIDESGMPKERFSAEFPKEGPSILRIQQVVRGDSAAYFCASSPPTGLYEQYFGPGTRLTVT.